One and the same sample provided the 21 T cell receptor beta chains below, sequenced in a study of control samples from healthy donors and cancer patients. The method was immunoSEQ multiplex PCR; TCRdb's version includes in-frame clones alone and lacks a portion of them. In the table there are 70,000 to 80,000 clones, around 86% of which are singletons. The sequenced sample was PBMCs. These receptors were collected from a woman between 50 and 59 years old with colorectal cancer.

The chain couples TRBV18 to TRBJ2-3, with D possibly called TRBD1 or TRBD2 (5 bases each). The V gene's germline CDR1 is KGHSH and CDR2 LQKENI. Between the trimmed V and J ends, which lost 1 base and 0 bases, there was a span of 11 bases. This CDR3 is built from 16 residues. The DNA for the CDR3 is TGTGCCAGCTCACCACGTGGGGGAGCGAGCACAGATACGCAGTATTTT. Protein product: CASSPRGGASTDTQYF.

With respect to this clone: At the DNA level, this CDR3 is encoded by other sequences in the same sample as well. J is TRBJ1-5 and V is TRBV7-2; the match to TRBD1 covers 7 bases. Germline V gene data show CDR1 as SGHTA and CDR2 as FQGNSA. The trim removed 4 bases at V and 5 bases at J, leaving 2 bases unmatched. The CDR3 is made up of 13 amino acids. Here the CDR3 DNA reads TGTGCCAGCAGCTCCCAGGGGGATCAGCCCCAGCATTTT. It translates to CASSSQGDQPQHF.

This clone showed up just a few times. The chain has TRBV19 and TRBJ1-6; D uncertain. The germline V gene encodes CDR1 LNHDA and CDR2 SQIVND (reference sequence). V was trimmed by 1 base and J by 9 bases, leaving 4 bases between them. The CDR3 has 12 amino acids. This CDR3 reads CASSIGGSPLHF. Written as DNA, the CDR3 is TGTGCCAGTAGTATAGGGGGTTCACCCCTCCACTTT.

This clone is a singleton in its sample. V and J are TRBV28 and TRBJ2-5; 8 nucleotides agree with TRBD1. After removal of 5 bases from V and 5 bases from J, the junction contained 7 bases not matched to a gene. CDR1 and CDR2 from the germline V gene are MDHEN and SYDVKM. The CDR3 contains 14 residues. CDR3 amino acids: CASSPGGSGETQYF. The CDR3 bases are TGTGCCAGCAGTCCAGGGGGCTCGGGGGAGACCCAGTACTTC.

This clone has only one observation. The rearrangement links TRBV2 to TRBJ1-1, with D perhaps TRBD1 (6 bases). The CDR3 runs to 15 residues. Trimming cost V 11 bases and J 3 bases, with 22 bases left between them. Looked up from germline, CDR1 is SNHLY and CDR2 is FYNNEI. CDR3 nucleotide sequence: TGTGCCGCAGCAAGGGGGGGGGCCCCGTACACTGAAGCTTTCTTT. Protein: CAAARGGAPYTEAFF.

This chain uses TRBV5-4 with TRBJ2-2, with a tentative D call TRBD1 (6 bases). This CDR3 comprises 15 residues. The germline CDR1 and CDR2 sequences are SGHNT and YYREEE (reference sequence). Deletions cut 3 bases from V and 3 bases from J, with 12 bases between. The DNA of the CDR3 is TGTGCCAGCAGCTCACAGGGTAGGGACACCGGGGAGCTGTTTTTT. Translating gives CASSSQGRDTGELFF.

The J gene is TRBJ2-2, the V gene TRBV20-1; 7 positions agree with TRBD1. Germline trimming cut 3 bases from V and 3 bases from J; bases unmatched to any gene: 4. The CDR3 totals 14 residues. Germline CDR1 reads DFQATT; CDR2 reads SNEGSKA (reference sequence). The CDR3 bases are TGCAGTGCTAGTACAGACAGGGACACCGGGGAGCTGTTTTTT. Translation gives CSASTDRDTGELFF.

V usage is TRBV6-5 and J usage is TRBJ2-7; 7 bases fit TRBD1. Germline trimming cut 5 bases from V and 4 bases from J; bases unmatched to any gene: 11. The CDR3 extends over 15 amino acids. Germline assignment: CDR1 MNHEY and CDR2 SVGAGI. The CDR3 here is CASSPLGQALYEQYV. The CDR3 DNA follows: TGTGCCAGCAGTCCTCTAGGACAGGCATTGTACGAGCAGTACGTC.

The chain employs TRBV19 and TRBJ1-2; the D is unclear. The CDR3 runs to 13 residues. The germline gives CDR1 LNHDA, CDR2 SQIVND (reference sequence). V was trimmed by 4 bases and J by 8 bases, leaving 14 bases between them. Written as DNA, the CDR3 is TGTGCCAGTAGTACCCGGGCTAGCGGAGGCTACACCTTC. Its protein product is CASSTRASGGYTF.

The chain has TRBV21-1 and TRBJ1-1; TRBD1 was called by the table and not checked on the DNA. TRBV21-1 is a pseudogene. There are 14 residues in the CDR3. The DNA of the CDR3 is TGTGCCAGCAGCGGGCATTGGATCGGCACTGAAGCTTTCTTT. Its protein product is CASSGHWIGTEAFF.

The chain joins TRBV4-3 to TRBJ1-6; tentatively, D is TRBD1 (5 bases). CDR1 is LGHNA and CDR2 is YSLEER in the germline V gene. Deletions cut 4 bases from V and 7 bases from J, with 23 bases between. The CDR3 totals 18 residues. CDR3 residues: CASSRDGGSYDNNSPLHF. CDR3 in DNA: TGCGCCAGCAGCCGAGACGGGGGTTCTTACGATAACAATTCACCCCTCCACTTT.

For the CDR3, the DNA is TGTGCCAGCAGCTTAGTGGGGGTTGGTCAAGATGGCTACACCTTC. It encodes CASSLVGVGQDGYTF. This chain uses TRBV7-2 with TRBJ1-2; the D gene is possibly TRBD1 (5 bases). The V end lost 1 base, the J end lost 6 bases, and 15 bases lay between the germline ends. Germline CDR1 reads SGHTA; CDR2 reads FQGNSA. The CDR3 consists of 15 residues.

V gene TRBV18 combines with J gene TRBJ2-5; the match to TRBD2 covers 8 bases. The CDR3 has 16 amino acids. V shed 2 bases and J 2 bases; nucleotides not matched to a gene: 7. The germline gives CDR1 KGHSH, CDR2 LQKENI. The CDR3, as DNA: TGTGCCAGCTCACCAAGTATAGCGGGAAAACAAGAGACCCAGTACTTC. The encoded protein is CASSPSIAGKQETQYF.

CDR3 DNA: TGTGCCAGCTCATCGACGACAGGGTCTGAAGCTTTCTTT. Its protein is CASSSTTGSEAFF. The chain employs TRBV18 and TRBJ1-1; 7 bases align to TRBD1. The length of the CDR3 is 13 residues. Germline assignment: CDR1 KGHSH and CDR2 LQKENI. Germline trimming cut 5 bases from V and 6 bases from J; bases unmatched to any gene: 6.

J is TRBJ2-3 and V is TRBV4-3; D is undetermined. V was shortened by 2 bases and J by 6 bases, with 9 bases between the two germline ends. The CDR3 covers 13 residues. The germline CDR1 and CDR2 sequences are LGHNA and YSLEER. The CDR3 sequence is CASSQSSRDTQYF. In nucleotides, the CDR3 is TGCGCCAGCAGCCAAAGTAGCAGGGATACGCAGTATTTT.

The chain carries TRBV6-1 and TRBJ1-1, with D hard to call. Trimming removed 2 bases from V and 1 base from J, with 5 bases in between. CDR3 size: 13 residues. The germline CDR1 and CDR2 sequences are MNHNS and SASEGT. The CDR3 spells CASSEWQNTEAFF. CDR3 nucleotide sequence: TGTGCCAGCAGTGAATGGCAGAACACTGAAGCTTTCTTT.

This chain joins TRBV3-1 (or the pseudogene TRBV3-2) and TRBJ1-5; D uncertain. CDR1 LGHDT and CDR2 YNNKEL come from the germline V gene (reference sequence). CDR3 length equals 13 residues. Trimming cost V 4 bases and J 4 bases, with 8 bases left between them. The CDR3: CASSPQVNQPQHF. In nucleotides, the CDR3 is TGTGCCAGCAGCCCCCAGGTAAATCAGCCCCAGCATTTT.

The rearrangement uses TRBV7-2 and TRBJ1-1, with no clear D. The germline V and J ends were trimmed by 5 bases and 4 bases, with 11 bases remaining between them. CDR1 SGHTA and CDR2 FQGNSA come from the germline V gene. The CDR3 contains 13 residues. CDR3 sequence: CASSTNSLTEAFF. Written as DNA, the CDR3 is TGTGCCAGCAGCACGAACAGCCTCACTGAAGCTTTCTTT.

CDR3 coding DNA: TGCGCCAGCGGCGGGGCTAGACAAGAGACCCAGTACTTC. It translates to CASGGARQETQYF. V is TRBV5-1 and J is TRBJ2-5; maybe TRBD2 (6 bases). Germline-derived CDR1 and CDR2 are SGHRS and YFSETQ. This CDR3 is built from 13 residues. Deletions cut 7 bases from V and 2 bases from J, with 12 bases between.

A note on this clone: Different DNA sequences within this sample yield the same CDR3. The chain carries TRBV5-1 and TRBJ2-5, with 9 bases matching TRBD1. The CDR3 runs 13 residues. The V gene end was trimmed by 4 bases and the J gene end by 4 bases; junction bases not matched to a gene: 2. The germline V gene encodes CDR1 SGHRS and CDR2 YFSETQ. The CDR3 coding sequence is TGCGCCAGCAGCCCGGGACAGGGAGAGACCCAGTACTTC. It specifies CASSPGQGETQYF.

The chain recombines TRBV15 with TRBJ2-3, with D perhaps being TRBD1 or TRBD2 (5 bases each). This CDR3 region has 15 residues. Per the germline V gene, CDR1 is LNHNV and CDR2 is YYDKDF (reference sequence). Trimming removed 0 bases at V and 4 bases at J, with 11 bases between. CDR3 protein: CATSRERGRADTQYF. CDR3 coding DNA: TGTGCCACCAGCAGAGAGAGGGGACGGGCAGATACGCAGTATTTT.